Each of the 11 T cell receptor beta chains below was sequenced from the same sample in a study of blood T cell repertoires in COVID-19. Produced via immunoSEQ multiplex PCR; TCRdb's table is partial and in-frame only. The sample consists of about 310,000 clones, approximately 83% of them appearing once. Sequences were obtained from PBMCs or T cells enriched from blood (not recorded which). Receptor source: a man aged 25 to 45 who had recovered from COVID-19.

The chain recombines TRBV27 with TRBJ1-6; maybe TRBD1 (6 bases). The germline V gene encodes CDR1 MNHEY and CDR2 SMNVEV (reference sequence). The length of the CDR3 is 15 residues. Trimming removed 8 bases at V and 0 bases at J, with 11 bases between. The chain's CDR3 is CASQGQNSYNSPLHF. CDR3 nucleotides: TGTGCCAGCCAAGGACAGAACTCCTATAATTCACCCCTCCACTTT.

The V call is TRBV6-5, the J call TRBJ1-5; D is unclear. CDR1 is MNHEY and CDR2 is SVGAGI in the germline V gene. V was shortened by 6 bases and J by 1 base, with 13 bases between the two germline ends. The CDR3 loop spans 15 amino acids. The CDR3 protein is CASRLSPASNQPQHF. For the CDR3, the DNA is TGTGCCAGCAGACTATCACCAGCCAGCAATCAGCCCCAGCATTTT.

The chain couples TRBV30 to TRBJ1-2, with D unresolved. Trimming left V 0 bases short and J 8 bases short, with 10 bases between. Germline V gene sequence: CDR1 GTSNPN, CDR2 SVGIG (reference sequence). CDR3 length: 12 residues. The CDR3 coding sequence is TGTGCCTGGAGTGTATTGCCCGGGGGCTACACCTTC. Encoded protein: CAWSVLPGGYTF. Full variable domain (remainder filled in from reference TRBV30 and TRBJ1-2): SQTIHQWPATLVQPVGSPLSLECTVEGTSNPNLYWYRQAAGRGLQLLFYSVGIGQISSEVPQNLSASRPQDRQFILSSKKLLLSDSGFYLCAWSVLPGGYTFGSGTRLTVV.

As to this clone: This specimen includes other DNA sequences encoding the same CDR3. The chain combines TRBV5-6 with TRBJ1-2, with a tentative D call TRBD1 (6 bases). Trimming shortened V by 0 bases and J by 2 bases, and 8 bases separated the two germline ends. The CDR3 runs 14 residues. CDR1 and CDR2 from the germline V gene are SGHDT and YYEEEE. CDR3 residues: CASSLGTVNYGYTF. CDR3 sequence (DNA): TGTGCCAGCAGCTTGGGGACAGTCAACTATGGCTACACCTTC.

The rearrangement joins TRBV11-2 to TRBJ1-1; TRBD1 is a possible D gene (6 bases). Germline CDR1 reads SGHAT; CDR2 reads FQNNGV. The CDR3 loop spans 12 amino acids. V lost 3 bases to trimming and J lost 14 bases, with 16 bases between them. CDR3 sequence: CASSFAGQLVFF. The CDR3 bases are TGTGCCAGCAGCTTTGCCGGACAGTTGGTCTTCTTT.

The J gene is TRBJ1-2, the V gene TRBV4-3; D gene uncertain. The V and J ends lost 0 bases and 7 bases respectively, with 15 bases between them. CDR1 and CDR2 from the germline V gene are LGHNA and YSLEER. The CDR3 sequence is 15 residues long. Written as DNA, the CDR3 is TGCGCCAGCAGCCAAGAAGTAGCCTACCGGAGTGGCTACACCTTC. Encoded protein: CASSQEVAYRSGYTF.

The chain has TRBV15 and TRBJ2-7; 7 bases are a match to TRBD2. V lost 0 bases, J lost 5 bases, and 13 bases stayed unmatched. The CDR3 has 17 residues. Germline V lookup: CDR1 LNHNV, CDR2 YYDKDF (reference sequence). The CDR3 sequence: CATSRDIPGGFSNEQYF. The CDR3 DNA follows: TGTGCCACCAGCAGAGATATCCCGGGGGGTTTTAGTAACGAGCAGTACTTC.

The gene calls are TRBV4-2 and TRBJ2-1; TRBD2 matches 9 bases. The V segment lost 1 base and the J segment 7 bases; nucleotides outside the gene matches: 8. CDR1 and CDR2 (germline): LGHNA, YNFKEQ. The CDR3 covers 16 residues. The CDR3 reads CASSQGAGGPMNEQFF. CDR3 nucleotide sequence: TGTGCCAGCAGCCAAGGTGCGGGGGGGCCGATGAATGAGCAGTTCTTC.

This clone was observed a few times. The CDR3 DNA sequence: TGTGCCTGGAGTGTACAACGAGGAAGTTACACCTTC. It codes for CAWSVQRGSYTF. The chain has TRBV30 and TRBJ1-2, with D hard to call. The V gene lost 0 bases and the J gene lost 11 bases, with 13 bases spanning the gap. Germline V gene data show CDR1 as GTSNPN and CDR2 as SVGIG (reference sequence). This CDR3 is 12 amino acids long.

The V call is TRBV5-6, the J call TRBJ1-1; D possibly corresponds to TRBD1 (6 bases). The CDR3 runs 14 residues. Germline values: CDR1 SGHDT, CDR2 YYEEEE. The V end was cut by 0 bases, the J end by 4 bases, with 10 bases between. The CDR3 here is CASSLGQAGTEAFF. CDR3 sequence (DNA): TGTGCCAGCAGCTTGGGACAGGCGGGCACTGAAGCTTTCTTT. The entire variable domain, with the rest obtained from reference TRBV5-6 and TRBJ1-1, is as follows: DAGVTQSPTHLIKTRGQQVTLRCSPKSGHDTVSWYQQALGQGPQFIFQYYEEEERQRGNFPDRFSGHQFPNYSSELNVNALLLGDSALYLCASSLGQAGTEAFFGQGTRLTVV.

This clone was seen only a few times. The CDR3 loop is CASSKGSGGTVYEQYF. The DNA of the CDR3 is TGTGCCAGCAGCAAAGGCTCGGGGGGCACCGTCTACGAGCAGTACTTC. The chain is built from TRBV5-4 and TRBJ2-7, with TRBD2 as a possible D gene (7 bases). Trimming stripped 4 bases from V and 3 bases from J, with 20 bases between. The CDR3 spans 16 residues. Germline CDR1 SGHNT, CDR2 YYREEE (reference sequence).